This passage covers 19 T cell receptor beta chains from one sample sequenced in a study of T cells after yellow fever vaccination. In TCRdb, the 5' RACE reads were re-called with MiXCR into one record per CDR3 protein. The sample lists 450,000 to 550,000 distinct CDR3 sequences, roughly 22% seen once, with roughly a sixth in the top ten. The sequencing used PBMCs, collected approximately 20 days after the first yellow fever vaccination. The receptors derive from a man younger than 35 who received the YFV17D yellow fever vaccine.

The CDR3 protein is CASSPAYVNPRDTQYF. DNA of the CDR3: TGTGCCAGCAGTCCCGCCTACGTGAACCCCCGGGATACGCAGTATTTT. The chain employs TRBV7-2 and TRBJ2-3; no firm D call. Germline CDR1 is SGHTA and CDR2 is FQGNSA. Trimming stripped 6 bases from V and 6 bases from J, with 22 bases between. The CDR3 is 16 amino acids.

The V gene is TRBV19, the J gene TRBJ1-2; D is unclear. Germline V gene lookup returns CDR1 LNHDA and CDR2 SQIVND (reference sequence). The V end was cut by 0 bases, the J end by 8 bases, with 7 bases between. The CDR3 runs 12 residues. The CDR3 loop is CASSIESRGYTF. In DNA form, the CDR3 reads TGTGCCAGTAGTATAGAATCACGGGGCTACACCTTC.

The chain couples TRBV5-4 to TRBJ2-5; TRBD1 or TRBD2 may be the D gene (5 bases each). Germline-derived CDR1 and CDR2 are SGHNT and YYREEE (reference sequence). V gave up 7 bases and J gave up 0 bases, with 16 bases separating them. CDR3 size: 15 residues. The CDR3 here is CASGVIGTYQETQYF. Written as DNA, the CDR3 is TGTGCCAGCGGGGTTATTGGGACGTACCAAGAGACCCAGTACTTC.

CDR3 DNA sequence: TGTGCCAGCAGTTACCAGTACAATCAGCCCCAGCATTTT. Protein sequence: CASSYQYNQPQHF. The chain employs TRBV27 and TRBJ1-5; D remains unclear. The V gene lost 4 bases and the J gene lost 3 bases, with 7 bases spanning the gap. Germline V gene sequence: CDR1 MNHEY, CDR2 SMNVEV (reference sequence). The CDR3 runs to 13 residues.

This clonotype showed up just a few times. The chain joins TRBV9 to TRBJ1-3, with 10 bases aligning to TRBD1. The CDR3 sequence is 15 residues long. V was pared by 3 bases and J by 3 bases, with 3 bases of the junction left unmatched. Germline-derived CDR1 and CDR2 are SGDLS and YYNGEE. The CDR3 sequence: CASSARDRGGNTIYF. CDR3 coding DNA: TGTGCCAGCAGCGCCCGGGACAGGGGTGGAAACACCATATATTTT.

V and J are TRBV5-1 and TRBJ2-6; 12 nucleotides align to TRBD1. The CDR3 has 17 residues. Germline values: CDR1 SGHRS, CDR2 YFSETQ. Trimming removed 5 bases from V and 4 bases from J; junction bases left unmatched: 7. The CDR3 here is CASRPGQGADGANVLTF. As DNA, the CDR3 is TGCGCCAGCAGGCCGGGACAGGGGGCGGACGGGGCCAACGTCCTGACTTTC.

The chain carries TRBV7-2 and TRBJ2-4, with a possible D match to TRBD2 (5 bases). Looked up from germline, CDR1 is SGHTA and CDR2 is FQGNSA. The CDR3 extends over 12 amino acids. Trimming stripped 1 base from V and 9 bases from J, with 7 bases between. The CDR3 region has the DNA TGTGCCAGCAGCTTAGTCGAGGGCATTCAGTACTTC. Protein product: CASSLVEGIQYF.

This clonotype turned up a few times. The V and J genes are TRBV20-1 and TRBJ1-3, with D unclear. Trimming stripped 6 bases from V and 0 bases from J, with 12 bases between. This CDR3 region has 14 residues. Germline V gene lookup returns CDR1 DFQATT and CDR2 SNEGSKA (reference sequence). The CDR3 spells CSALGAFSGNTIYF. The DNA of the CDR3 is TGCAGTGCGCTAGGAGCGTTCTCTGGAAACACCATATATTTT.

CDR3 amino acids: CASSITNGGTDTQYF. As DNA, the CDR3 is TGTGCCAGTAGTATTACTAACGGGGGCACAGATACGCAGTATTTT. The rearrangement joins TRBV19 to TRBJ2-3; D perhaps matches TRBD2 (5 bases). Trimming left V 3 bases short and J 1 base short, with 11 bases between. Germline V gene data show CDR1 as LNHDA and CDR2 as SQIVND (reference sequence). The CDR3 contains 15 residues.

Here the CDR3 reads CASRATNRVFYGYTF. In nucleotides, the CDR3 is TGCGCCAGCCGGGCGACTAACAGGGTTTTCTATGGCTACACCTTC. The chain links TRBV5-1 to TRBJ1-2, with a possible D match to TRBD1 (6 bases). The V and J ends lost 7 bases and 4 bases respectively, with 20 bases between them. Germline CDR1 and CDR2: SGHRS and YFSETQ. The CDR3 totals 15 residues.

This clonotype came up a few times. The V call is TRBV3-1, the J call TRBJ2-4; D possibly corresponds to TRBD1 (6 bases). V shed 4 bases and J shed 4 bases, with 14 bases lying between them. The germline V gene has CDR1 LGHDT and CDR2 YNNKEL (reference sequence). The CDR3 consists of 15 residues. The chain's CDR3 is CASSRGPGGKNIQYF. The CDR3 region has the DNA TGTGCCAGCAGCCGGGGGCCTGGAGGAAAAAACATTCAGTACTTC.

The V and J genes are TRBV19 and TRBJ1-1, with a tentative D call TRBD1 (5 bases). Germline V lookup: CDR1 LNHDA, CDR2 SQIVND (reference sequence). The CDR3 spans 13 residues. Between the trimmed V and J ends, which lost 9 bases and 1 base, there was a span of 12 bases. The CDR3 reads CASIPGANTEAFF. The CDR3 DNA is TGTGCCAGCATTCCCGGGGCGAACACTGAAGCTTTCTTT. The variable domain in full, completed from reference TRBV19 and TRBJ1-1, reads DGGITQSPKYLFRKEGQNVTLSCEQNLNHDAMYWYRQDPGQGLRLIYYSQIVNDFQKGDIAEGYSVSREKKESFPLTVTSAQKNPTAFYLCASIPGANTEAFFGQGTRLTVV.

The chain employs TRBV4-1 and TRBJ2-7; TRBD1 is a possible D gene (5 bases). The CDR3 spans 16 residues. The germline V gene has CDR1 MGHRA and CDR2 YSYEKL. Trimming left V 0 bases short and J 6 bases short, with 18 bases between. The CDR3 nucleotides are TGCGCCAGCAGCCAAGAACAGGCTAGGTACCGGAGCGAGCAGTACTTC. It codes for CASSQEQARYRSEQYF.

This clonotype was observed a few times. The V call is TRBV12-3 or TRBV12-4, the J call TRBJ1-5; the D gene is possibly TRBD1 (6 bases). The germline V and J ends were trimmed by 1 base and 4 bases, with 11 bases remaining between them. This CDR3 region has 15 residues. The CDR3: CASSLVPQGNQPQHF. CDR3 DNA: TGTGCCAGCAGTTTAGTTCCTCAGGGGAATCAGCCCCAGCATTTT.

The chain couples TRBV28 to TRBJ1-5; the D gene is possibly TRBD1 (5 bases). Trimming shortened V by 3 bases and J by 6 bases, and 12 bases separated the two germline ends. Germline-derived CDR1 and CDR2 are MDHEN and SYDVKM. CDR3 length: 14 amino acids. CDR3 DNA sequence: TGTGCCAGCAGTTTGGCAGGGACGACTCAGCCCCAGCATTTT. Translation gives CASSLAGTTQPQHF.

In DNA, the CDR3 is TGCGCCAGCAAATATTTACCTAGCCAAAATGAGCAGTTCTTC. Its protein is CASKYLPSQNEQFF. The genes are TRBV5-1 and TRBJ2-1; a weak D match, TRBD2 (5 bases). V lost 6 bases and J lost 7, with 17 bases in between. This CDR3 comprises 14 residues. Germline CDR1 SGHRS, CDR2 YFSETQ.

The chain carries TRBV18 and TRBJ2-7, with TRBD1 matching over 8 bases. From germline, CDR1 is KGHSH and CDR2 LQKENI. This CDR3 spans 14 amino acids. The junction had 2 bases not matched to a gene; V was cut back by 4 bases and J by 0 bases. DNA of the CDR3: TGTGCCAGCTCACGGACAGGGCTCTCCTACGAGCAGTACTTC. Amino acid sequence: CASSRTGLSYEQYF.

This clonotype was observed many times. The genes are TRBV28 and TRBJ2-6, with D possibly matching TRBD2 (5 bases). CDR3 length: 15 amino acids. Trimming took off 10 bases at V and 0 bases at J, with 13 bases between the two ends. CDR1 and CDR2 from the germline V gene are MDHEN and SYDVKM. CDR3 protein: CATSGRDSGANVLTF. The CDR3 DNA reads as TGTGCCACCTCTGGACGGGACTCTGGGGCCAACGTCCTGACTTTC.

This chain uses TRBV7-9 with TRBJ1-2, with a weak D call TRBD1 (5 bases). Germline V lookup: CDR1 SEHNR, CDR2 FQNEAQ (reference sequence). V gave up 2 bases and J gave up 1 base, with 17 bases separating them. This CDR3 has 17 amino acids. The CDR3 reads CASSLSGTGFINYGYTF. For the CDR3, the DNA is TGTGCCAGCAGCTTAAGCGGGACCGGATTTATTAACTATGGCTACACCTTC.